This T cell receptor beta chain comes out of a study of cytomegalovirus exposure and HLA in healthy donors. The overall study: Drawn from HLA-typed donors, around 85 million unique TCRs were held in an early data release.

The PCR ran on 60 Vbeta and 13 Jbeta primers. The protocol was immunoSEQ multiplex PCR, while the TCRdb copy is restricted to in-frame clones and leaves out a portion. Among over 150,000 clones listed, 60% to 80% were seen once. Germline V gene lookup returns CDR1 SEHNR and CDR2 FQNEAQ (reference sequence). The CDR3 is made up of 16 amino acids. With respect to this clone: Its antigen remains unidentified. The junction does not match germline at one end; this may be a read error.

Regarding the study as a whole: Association of a missense DCLRE1C variant with TCR beta V- and J-gene trimming was reported in a later analysis. The authors judged a highly shared variant cluster likely a sequencing artifact. CMV serostatus was the only immune exposure information that was available.

V and J are TRBV7-9 and TRBJ2-1, with 8 positions matching TRBD2. Sequencing was performed on PBMCs. This TCR was recovered from a woman younger than 45 in good health and CMV-seronegative. For the CDR3, the DNA is TGTTCCAGCAGCTTAGCTTTAGCGGGGTTCTACAATGAGCAGTTCTTC. Its translation: CSSSLALAGFYNEQFF.